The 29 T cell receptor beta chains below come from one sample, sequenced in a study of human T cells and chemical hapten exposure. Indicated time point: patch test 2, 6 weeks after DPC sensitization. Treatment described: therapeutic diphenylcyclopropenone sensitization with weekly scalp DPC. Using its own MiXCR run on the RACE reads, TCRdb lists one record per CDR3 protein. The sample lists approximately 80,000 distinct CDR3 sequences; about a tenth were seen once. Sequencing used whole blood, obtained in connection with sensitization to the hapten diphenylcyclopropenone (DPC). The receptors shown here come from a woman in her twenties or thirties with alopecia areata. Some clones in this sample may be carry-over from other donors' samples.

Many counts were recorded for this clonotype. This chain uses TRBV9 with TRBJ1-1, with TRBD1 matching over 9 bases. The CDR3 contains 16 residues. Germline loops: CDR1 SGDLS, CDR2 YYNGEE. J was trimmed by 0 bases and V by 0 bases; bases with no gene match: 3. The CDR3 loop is CASSVEGQGMNTEAFF. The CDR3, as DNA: TGTGCCAGCAGCGTAGAAGGACAGGGGATGAACACTGAAGCTTTCTTT.

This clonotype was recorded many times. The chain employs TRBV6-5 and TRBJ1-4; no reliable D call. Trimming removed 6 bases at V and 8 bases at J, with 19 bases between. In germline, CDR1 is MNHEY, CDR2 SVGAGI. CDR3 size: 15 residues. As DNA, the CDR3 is TGTGCCAGCAGGCCATCTAGTGCCCGCGCGGAAAAACTGTTTTTT. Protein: CASRPSSARAEKLFF.

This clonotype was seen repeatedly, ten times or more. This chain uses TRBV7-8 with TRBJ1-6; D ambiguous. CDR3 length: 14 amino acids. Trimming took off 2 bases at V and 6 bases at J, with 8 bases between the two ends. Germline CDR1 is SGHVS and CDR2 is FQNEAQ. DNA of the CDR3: TGTGCCAGCAGCTTAAAGGGTTTTAATTCACCCCTCCACTTT. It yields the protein CASSLKGFNSPLHF.

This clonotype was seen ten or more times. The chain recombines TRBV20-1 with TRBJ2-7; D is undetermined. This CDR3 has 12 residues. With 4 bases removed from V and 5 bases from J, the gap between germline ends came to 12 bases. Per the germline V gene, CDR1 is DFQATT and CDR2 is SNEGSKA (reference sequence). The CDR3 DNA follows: TGCAGTGCTAACCCTCGGTCCCACGAGCAGTACTTC. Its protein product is CSANPRSHEQYF.

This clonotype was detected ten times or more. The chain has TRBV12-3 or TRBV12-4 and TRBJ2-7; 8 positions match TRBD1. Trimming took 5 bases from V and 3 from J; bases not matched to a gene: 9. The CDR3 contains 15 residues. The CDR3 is CASSLGQGPFYEQYF. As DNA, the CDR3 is TGTGCCAGCAGTCTAGGACAGGGCCCTTTCTACGAGCAGTACTTC.

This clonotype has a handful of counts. This CDR3 reads CASSETGLAVETQYF. CDR3 coding DNA: TGTGCCAGCAGTGAGACGGGACTAGCGGTAGAGACCCAGTACTTC. The chain employs TRBV6-1 and TRBJ2-5, with 11 bases aligning to TRBD2. The CDR3 totals 15 residues. V was pared by 3 bases and J by 4 bases, with 4 bases of the junction left unmatched. Germline CDR1 and CDR2: MNHNS and SASEGT.

DNA of the CDR3: TGTGCCAGTAGTATAGGACAGGGCTTCGAGACCCAGTACTTC. Translated: CASSIGQGFETQYF. The chain joins TRBV19 to TRBJ2-5, with TRBD1 identical over 7 bases. Germline assignment: CDR1 LNHDA and CDR2 SQIVND (reference sequence). The CDR3 extends over 14 amino acids. V was clipped by 1 base and J by 5 bases; unmatched bases: 4.

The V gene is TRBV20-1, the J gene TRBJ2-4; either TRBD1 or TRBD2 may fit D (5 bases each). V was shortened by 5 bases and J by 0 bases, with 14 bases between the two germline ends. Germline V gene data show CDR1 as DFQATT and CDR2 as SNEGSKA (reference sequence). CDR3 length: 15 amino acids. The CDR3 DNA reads TGCAGTGCTCGGGACGATTCCCTAGCCAAAAACATTCAGTACTTC. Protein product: CSARDDSLAKNIQYF.

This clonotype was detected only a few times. The CDR3: CASSYQNNEQFF. The CDR3 nucleotides are TGTGCCAGCAGTTACCAGAACAATGAGCAGTTCTTC. The chain employs TRBV28 and TRBJ2-1; D gene unclear. The CDR3 spans 12 residues. V lost 4 bases and J lost 5, with 6 bases in between. In germline, CDR1 is MDHEN, CDR2 SYDVKM.

CDR3 DNA: TGTGCCAGCAGTTGGTCAGCGGGGGAGAGCACAGATACGCAGTATTTT. Its protein product is CASSWSAGESTDTQYF. The V and J genes are TRBV6-5 and TRBJ2-3; 8 nucleotides match TRBD2. Germline CDR1 and CDR2: MNHEY and SVGAGI. The CDR3 consists of 16 residues. V shed 4 bases, J shed 0 bases, and the junction held 6 bases outside the gene matches.

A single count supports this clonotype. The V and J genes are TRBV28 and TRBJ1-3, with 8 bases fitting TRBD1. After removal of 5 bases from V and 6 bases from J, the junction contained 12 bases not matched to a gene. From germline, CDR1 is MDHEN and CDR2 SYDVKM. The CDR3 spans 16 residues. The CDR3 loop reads CASSDPRTGRVNTIYF. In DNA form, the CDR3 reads TGTGCCAGCAGTGACCCTCGGACAGGGCGCGTAAACACCATATATTTT. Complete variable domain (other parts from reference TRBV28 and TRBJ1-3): DVKVTQSSRYLVKRTGEKVFLECVQDMDHENMFWYRQDPGLGLRLIYFSYDVKMKEKGDIPEGYSVSREKKERFSLILESASTNQTSMYLCASSDPRTGRVNTIYFGEGSWLTVV.

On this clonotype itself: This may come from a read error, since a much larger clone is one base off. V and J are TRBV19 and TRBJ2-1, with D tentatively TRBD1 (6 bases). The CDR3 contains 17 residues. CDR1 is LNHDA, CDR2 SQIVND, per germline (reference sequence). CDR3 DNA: TGTGTCAGTAGCCGATATCTACAGGGACGGACATACAATGAGCAGTTCTTC. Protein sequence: CVSSRYLQGRTYNEQFF.

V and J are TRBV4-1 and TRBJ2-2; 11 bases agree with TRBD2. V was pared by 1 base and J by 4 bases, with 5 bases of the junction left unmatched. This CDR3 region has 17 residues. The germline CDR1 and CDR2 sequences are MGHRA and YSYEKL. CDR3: CASSQGLAGGSTGELFF. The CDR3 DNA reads TGCGCCAGCAGCCAAGGGCTAGCGGGGGGATCCACCGGGGAGCTGTTTTTT.

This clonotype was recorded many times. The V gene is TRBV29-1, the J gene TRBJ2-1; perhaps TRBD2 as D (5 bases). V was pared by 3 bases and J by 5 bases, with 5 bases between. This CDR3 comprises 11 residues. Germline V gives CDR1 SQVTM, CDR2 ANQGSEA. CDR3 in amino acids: CSVDGNNEQFF. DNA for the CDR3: TGCAGCGTTGACGGGAACAATGAGCAGTTCTTC.

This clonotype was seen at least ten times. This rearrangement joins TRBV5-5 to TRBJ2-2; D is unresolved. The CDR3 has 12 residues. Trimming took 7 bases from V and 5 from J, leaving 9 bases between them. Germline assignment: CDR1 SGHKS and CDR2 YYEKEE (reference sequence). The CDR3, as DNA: TGTGCCAGCGTAATTCCGACCGGGGAGCTGTTTTTT. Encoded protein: CASVIPTGELFF.

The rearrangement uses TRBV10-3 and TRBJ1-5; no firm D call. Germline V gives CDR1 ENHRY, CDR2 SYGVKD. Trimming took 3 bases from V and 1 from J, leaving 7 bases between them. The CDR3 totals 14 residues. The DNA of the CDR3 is TGTGCCATCAGTGACCCGGGGAGCAATCAGCCCCAGCATTTT. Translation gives CAISDPGSNQPQHF.

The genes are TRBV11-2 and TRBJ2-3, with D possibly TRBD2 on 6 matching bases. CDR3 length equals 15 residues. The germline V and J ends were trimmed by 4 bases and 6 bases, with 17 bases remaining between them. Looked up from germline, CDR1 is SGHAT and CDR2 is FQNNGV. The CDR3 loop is CASSYAIRLVDTQYF. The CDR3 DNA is TGTGCCAGCAGCTACGCGATTAGACTAGTCGATACGCAGTATTTT.

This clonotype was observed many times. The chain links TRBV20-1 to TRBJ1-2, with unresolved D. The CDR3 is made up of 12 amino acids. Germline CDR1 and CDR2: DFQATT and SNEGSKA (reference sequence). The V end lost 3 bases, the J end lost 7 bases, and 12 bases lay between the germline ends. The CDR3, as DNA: TGCAGTGCTAGTGTCGAATTCGGTGGCTACACCTTC. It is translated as CSASVEFGGYTF.

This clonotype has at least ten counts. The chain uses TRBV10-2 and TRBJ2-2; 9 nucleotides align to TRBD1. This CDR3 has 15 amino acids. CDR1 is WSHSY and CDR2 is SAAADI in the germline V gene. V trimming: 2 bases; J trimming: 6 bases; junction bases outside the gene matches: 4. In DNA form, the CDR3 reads TGCGCCAGCAGTGAGGCGACAGGGGGGCCCGGGGAGCTGTTTTTT. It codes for CASSEATGGPGELFF.

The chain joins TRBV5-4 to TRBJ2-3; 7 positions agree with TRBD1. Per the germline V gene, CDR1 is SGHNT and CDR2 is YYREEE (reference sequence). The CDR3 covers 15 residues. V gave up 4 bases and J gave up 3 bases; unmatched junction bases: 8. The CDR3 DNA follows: TGTGCCAGCAGCCCAGGGGGAAAGGGGACAGATACGCAGTATTTT. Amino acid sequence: CASSPGGKGTDTQYF.

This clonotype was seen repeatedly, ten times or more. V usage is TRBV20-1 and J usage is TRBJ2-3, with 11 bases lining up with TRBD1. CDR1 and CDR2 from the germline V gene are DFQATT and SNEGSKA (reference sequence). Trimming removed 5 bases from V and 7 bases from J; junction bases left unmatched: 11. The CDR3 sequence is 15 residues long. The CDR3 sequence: CSAPRSGTGGNTQYF. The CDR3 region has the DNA TGCAGTGCTCCCCGTAGTGGGACAGGGGGAAATACGCAGTATTTT.

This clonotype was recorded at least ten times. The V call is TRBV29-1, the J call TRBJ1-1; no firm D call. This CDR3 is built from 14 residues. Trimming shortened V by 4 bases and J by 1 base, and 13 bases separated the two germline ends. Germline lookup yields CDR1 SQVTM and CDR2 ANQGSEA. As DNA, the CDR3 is TGCAGCGTTGGAGAGAGGTGGAAGAACACTGAAGCTTTCTTT. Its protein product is CSVGERWKNTEAFF. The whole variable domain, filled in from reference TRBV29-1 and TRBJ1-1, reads SAVISQKPSRDICQRGTSLTIQCQVDSQVTMMFWYRQQPGQSLTLIATANQGSEATYESGFVIDKFPISRPNLTFSTLTVSNMSPEDSSIYLCSVGERWKNTEAFFGQGTRLTVV.

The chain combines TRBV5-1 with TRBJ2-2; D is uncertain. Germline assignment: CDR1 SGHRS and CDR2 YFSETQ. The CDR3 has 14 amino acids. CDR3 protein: CATYAGSNTGELFF. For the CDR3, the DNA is TGCGCAACCTACGCCGGATCGAACACCGGGGAGCTGTTTTTT.

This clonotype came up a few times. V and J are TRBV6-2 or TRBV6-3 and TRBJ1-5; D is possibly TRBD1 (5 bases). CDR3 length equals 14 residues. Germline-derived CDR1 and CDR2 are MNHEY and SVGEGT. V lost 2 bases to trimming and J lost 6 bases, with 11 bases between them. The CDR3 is CASSYGGAAQPQHF. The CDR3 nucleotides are TGTGCCAGCAGTTACGGAGGGGCGGCTCAGCCCCAGCATTTT.

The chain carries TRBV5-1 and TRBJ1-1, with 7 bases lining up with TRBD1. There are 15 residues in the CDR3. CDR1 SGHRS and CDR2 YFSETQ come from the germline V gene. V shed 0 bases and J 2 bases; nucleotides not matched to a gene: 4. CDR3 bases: TGCGCCAGCAGCTTGGCGGGACAGTCCAACACTGAAGCTTTCTTT. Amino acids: CASSLAGQSNTEAFF. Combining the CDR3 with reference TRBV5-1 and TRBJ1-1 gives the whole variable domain KAGVTQTPRYLIKTRGQQVTLSCSPISGHRSVSWYQQTPGQGLQFLFEYFSETQRNKGNFPGRFSGRQFSNSRSEMNVSTLELGDSALYLCASSLAGQSNTEAFFGQGTRLTVV.

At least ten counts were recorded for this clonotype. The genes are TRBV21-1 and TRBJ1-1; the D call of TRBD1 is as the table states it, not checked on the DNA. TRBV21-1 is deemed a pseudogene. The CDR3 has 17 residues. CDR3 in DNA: TGTGCCAGCAGCTTATTACAGGGACACGAGCTTAACACTGAAGCTTTCTTT. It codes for CASSLLQGHELNTEAFF.

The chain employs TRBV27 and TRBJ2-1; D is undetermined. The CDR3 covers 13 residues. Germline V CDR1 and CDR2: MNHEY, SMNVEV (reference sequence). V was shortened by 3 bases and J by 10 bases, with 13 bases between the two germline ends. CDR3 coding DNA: TGTGCCAGCAGTTTTGGTACAGCCAGGGAGCAGTTCTTC. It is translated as CASSFGTAREQFF.

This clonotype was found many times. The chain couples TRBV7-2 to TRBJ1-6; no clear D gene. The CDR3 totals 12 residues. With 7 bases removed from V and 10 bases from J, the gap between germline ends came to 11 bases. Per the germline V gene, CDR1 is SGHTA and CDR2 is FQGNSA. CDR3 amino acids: CASTSSGSPLHF. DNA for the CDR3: TGTGCCAGCACCTCGTCGGGGTCACCCCTCCACTTT.

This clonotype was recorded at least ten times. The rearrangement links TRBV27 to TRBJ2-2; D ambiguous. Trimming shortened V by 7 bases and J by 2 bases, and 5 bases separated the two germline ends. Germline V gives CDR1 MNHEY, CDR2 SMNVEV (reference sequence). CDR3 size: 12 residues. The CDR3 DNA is TGTGCCAGCACCAGTAACACCGGGGAGCTGTTTTTT. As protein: CASTSNTGELFF.